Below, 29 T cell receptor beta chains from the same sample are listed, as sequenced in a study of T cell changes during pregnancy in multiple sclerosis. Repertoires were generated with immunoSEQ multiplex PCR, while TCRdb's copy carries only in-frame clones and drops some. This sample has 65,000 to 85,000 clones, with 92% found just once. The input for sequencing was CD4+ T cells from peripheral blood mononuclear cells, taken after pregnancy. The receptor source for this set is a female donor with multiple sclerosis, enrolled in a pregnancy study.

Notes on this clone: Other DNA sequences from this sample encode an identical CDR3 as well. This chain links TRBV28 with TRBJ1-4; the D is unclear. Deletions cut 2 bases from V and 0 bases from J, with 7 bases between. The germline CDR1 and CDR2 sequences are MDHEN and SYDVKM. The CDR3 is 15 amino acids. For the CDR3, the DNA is TGTGCCAGCAGTTTAGGCGGCGCAACTAATGAAAAACTGTTTTTT. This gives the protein CASSLGGATNEKLFF.

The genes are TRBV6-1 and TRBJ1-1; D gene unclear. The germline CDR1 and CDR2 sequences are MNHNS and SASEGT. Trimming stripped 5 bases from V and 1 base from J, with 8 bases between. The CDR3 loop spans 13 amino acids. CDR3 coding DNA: TGTGCCAGCAGTCTCCGGGGGAACACTGAAGCTTTCTTT. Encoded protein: CASSLRGNTEAFF.

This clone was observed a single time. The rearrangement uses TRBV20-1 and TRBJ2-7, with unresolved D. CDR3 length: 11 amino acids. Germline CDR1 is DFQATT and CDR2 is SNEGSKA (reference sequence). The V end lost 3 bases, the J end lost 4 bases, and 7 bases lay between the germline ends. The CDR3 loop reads CSASSGYEQYF. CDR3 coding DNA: TGCAGTGCTAGTTCCGGGTACGAGCAGTACTTC.

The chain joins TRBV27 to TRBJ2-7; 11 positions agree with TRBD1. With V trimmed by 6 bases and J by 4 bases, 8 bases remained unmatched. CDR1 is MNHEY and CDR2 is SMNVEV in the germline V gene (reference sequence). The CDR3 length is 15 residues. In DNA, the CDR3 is TGTGCCAGCAGAACTACGGACAGGGGGCAATACGAGCAGTACTTC. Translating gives CASRTTDRGQYEQYF.

CDR3 DNA: TGTGCCAGCAGTGTCCGGGACAGGGAGACCCAGTACTTC. Protein: CASSVRDRETQYF. The chain employs TRBV28 and TRBJ2-5, with TRBD1 matching 8 bases. Germline CDR1 reads MDHEN; CDR2 reads SYDVKM. Germline trimming cut 5 bases from V and 5 bases from J; bases unmatched to any gene: 4. The CDR3 contains 13 residues.

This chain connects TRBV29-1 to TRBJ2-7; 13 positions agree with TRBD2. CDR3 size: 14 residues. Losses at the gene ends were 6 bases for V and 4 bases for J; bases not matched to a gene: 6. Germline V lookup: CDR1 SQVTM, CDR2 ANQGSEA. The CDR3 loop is CSVIRTSGSYEQYF. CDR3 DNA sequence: TGCAGCGTCATACGGACTAGCGGGAGTTACGAGCAGTACTTC.

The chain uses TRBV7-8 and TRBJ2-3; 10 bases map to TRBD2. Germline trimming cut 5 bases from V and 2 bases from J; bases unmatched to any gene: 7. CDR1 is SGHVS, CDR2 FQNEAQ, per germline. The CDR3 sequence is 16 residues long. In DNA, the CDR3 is TGTGCCAGCAGCGATCGACTAGCGGGTCTCACAGATACGCAGTATTTT. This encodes CASSDRLAGLTDTQYF.

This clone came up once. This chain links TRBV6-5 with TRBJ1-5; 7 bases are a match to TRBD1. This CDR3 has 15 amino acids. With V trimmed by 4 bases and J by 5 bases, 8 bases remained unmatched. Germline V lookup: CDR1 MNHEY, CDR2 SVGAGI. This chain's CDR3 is CASSSRQGGHQPQHF. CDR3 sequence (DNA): TGTGCCAGCAGTTCCAGACAGGGCGGCCATCAGCCCCAGCATTTT.

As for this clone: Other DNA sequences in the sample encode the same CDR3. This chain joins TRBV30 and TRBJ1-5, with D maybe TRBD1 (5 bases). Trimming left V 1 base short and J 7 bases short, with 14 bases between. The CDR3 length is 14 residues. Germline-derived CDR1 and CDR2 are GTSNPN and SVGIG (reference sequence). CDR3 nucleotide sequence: TGTGCCTGGAGTGCCGGGGGTACGGGACAGCCCCAGCATTTT. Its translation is CAWSAGGTGQPQHF.

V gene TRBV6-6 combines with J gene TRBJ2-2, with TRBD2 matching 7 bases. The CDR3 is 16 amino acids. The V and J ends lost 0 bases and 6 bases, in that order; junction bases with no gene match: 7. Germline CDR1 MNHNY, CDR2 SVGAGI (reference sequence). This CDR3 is CASSYSMSGAAGELFF. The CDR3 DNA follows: TGTGCCAGCAGTTACTCGATGAGCGGGGCGGCCGGGGAGCTGTTTTTT.

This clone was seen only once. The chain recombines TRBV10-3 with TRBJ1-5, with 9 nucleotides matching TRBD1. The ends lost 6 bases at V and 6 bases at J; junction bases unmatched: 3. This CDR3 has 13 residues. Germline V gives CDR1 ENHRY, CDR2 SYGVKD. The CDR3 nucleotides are TGTGCCATCAGACAGGGGGCCGGTCAGCCCCAGCATTTT. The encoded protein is CAIRQGAGQPQHF.

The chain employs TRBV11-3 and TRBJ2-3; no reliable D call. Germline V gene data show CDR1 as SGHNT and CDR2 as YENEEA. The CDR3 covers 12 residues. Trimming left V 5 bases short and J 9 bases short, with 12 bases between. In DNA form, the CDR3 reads TGTGCCAGCAGCCGAGGAAGATCAACGCAGTATTTT. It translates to CASSRGRSTQYF.

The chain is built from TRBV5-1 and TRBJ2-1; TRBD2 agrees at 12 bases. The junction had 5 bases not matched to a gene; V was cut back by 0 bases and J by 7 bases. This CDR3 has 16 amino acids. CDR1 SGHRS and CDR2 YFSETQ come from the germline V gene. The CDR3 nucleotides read TGCGCCAGCAGCTTGGGGGGACTAGCGGGCAGAAATGAGCAGTTCTTC. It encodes CASSLGGLAGRNEQFF. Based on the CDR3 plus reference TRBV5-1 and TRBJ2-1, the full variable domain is KAGVTQTPRYLIKTRGQQVTLSCSPISGHRSVSWYQQTPGQGLQFLFEYFSETQRNKGNFPGRFSGRQFSNSRSEMNVSTLELGDSALYLCASSLGGLAGRNEQFFGPGTRLTVL.

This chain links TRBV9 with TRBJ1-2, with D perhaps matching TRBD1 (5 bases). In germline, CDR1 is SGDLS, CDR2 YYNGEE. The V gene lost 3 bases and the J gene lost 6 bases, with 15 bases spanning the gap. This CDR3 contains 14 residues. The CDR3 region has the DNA TGTGCCAGCAGCGCGGGCGGGACCGCCAATGGCTACACCTTC. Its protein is CASSAGGTANGYTF.

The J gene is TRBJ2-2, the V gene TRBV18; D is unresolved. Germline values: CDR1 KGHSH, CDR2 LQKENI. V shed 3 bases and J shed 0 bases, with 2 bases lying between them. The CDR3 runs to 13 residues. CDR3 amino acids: CASSPANTGELFF. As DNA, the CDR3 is TGTGCCAGCTCACCCGCGAACACCGGGGAGCTGTTTTTT.

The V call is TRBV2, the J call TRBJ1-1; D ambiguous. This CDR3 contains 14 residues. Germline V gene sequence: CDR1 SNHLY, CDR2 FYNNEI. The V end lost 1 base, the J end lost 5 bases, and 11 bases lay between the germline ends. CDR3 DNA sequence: TGTGCCAGCAGTGAAGTGGGAGGGTGGACTGAAGCTTTCTTT. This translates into CASSEVGGWTEAFF.

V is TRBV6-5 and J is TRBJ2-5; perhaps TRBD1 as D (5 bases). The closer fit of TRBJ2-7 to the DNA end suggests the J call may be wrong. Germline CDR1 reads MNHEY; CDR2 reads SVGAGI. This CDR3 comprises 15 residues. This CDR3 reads CASSPSRVSVYEQYF. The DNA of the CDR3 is TGTGCCAGCAGTCCCTCCAGGGTTTCGGTTTACGAGCAGTACTTC.

DNA of the CDR3: TGTGCCAGCAGCCCAGACCCGGGACTAGCGGGAGGGCCGGGCACCGGGGAGCTGTTTTTT. Protein sequence: CASSPDPGLAGGPGTGELFF. The chain carries TRBV7-6 and TRBJ2-2; 16 bases match TRBD2. Looked up from germline, CDR1 is SGHVS and CDR2 is FNYEAQ. The CDR3 consists of 20 residues. With V trimmed by 5 bases and J by 4 bases, 13 bases remained unmatched.

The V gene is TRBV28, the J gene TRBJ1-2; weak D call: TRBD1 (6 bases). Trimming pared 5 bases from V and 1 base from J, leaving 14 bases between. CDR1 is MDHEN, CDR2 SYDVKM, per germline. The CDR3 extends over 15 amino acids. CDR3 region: CASSPGHLYNYGYTF. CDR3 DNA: TGTGCCAGCAGTCCGGGACACCTCTATAACTATGGCTACACCTTC.

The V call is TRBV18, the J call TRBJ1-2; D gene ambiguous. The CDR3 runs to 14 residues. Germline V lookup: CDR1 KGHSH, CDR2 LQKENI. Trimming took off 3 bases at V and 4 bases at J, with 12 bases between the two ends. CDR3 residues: CASSPSGRSYGYTF. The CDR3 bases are TGTGCCAGCTCACCTAGCGGCCGGTCCTATGGCTACACCTTC.

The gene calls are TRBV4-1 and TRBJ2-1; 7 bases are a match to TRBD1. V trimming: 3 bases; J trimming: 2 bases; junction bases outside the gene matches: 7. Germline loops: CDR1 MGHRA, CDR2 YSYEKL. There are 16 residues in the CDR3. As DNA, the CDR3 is TGCGCCAGCAGCCAGGGACCGGGACAGCCCTACAATGAGCAGTTCTTC. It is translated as CASSQGPGQPYNEQFF.

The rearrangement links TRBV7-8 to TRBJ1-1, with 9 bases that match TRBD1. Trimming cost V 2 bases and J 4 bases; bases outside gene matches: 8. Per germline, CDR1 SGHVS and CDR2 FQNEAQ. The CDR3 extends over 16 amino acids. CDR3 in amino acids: CASSLQGQGIGTEAFF. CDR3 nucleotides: TGTGCCAGCAGCTTACAAGGACAGGGGATAGGCACTGAAGCTTTCTTT.

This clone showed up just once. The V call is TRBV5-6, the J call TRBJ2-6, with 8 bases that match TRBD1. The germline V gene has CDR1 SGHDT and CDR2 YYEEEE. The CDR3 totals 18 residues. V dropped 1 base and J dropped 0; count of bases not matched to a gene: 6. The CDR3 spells CASSLKDRENSGANVLTF. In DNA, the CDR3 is TGTGCCAGCAGCTTGAAGGACAGGGAGAACTCTGGGGCCAACGTCCTGACTTTC.

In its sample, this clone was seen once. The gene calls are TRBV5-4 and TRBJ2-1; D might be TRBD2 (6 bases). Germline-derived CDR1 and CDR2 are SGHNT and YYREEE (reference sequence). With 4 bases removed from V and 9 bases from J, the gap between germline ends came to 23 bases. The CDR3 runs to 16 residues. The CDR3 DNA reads TGTGCCAGCAGCCCCCCCGGGACTGGGGCCTTTGGTGAGCAGTTCTTC. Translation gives CASSPPGTGAFGEQFF.

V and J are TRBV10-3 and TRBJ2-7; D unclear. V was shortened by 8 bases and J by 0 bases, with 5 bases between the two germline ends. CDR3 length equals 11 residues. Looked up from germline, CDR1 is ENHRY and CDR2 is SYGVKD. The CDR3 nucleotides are TGTGCCATCGGCCCCTCCTACGAGCAGTACTTC. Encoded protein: CAIGPSYEQYF.

CDR3 bases: TGTGCCAGCAGCTTGGAATGGTCAGGTGGAGAGCAGTACTTC. Translation: CASSLEWSGGEQYF. The chain is built from TRBV5-4 and TRBJ2-7; no firm D call. V shed 0 bases and J shed 7 bases, with 14 bases lying between them. Germline V gene lookup returns CDR1 SGHNT and CDR2 YYREEE (reference sequence). The CDR3 has 14 residues.

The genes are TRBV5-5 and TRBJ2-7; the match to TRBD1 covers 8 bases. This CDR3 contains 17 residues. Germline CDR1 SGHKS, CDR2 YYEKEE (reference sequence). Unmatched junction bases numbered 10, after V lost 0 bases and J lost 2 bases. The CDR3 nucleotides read TGTGCCAGCAGCTTGGCTTGGACAGGGCCATCTACCTACGAGCAGTACTTC. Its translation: CASSLAWTGPSTYEQYF. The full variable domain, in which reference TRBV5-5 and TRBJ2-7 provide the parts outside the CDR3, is DAGVTQSPTHLIKTRGQQVTLRCSPISGHKSVSWYQQVLGQGPQFIFQYYEKEERGRGNFPDRFSARQFPNYSSELNVNALLLGDSALYLCASSLAWTGPSTYEQYFGPGTRLTVT.

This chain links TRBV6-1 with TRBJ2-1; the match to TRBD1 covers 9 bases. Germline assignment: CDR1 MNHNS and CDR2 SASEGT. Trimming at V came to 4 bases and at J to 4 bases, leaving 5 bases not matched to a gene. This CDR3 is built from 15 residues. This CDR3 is CASSARDRVYNEQFF. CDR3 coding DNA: TGTGCCAGCAGTGCCCGGGACAGGGTGTACAATGAGCAGTTCTTC.

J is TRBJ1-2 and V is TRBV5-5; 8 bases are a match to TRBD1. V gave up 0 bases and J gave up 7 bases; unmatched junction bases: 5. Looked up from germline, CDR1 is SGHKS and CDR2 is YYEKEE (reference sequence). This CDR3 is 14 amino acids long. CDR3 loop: CASSLAPGGSGYTF. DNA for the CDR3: TGTGCCAGCAGCTTGGCTCCAGGGGGCAGTGGCTACACCTTC.